A single sample gave rise to the 22 T cell receptor beta chains below, sequenced in a study of shared T cell receptors in the human thymus. Profiled with immunoSEQ multiplex PCR; TCRdb holds only in-frame clones, not every one. There are roughly 560,000 clones in the sample; around three quarters occur only once, and roughly 0.013% lies in the top ten. Another study also made use of these data, one on human thymus T cells.

The sample consisted of thymocytes. These TCRs come from a boy younger than two with a congenital heart defect.

This clone turned up a few times. The rearrangement joins TRBV5-8 to TRBJ1-4, with no clear D. The CDR3 contains 15 residues. Between the trimmed V and J ends, which lost 5 bases and 0 bases, there was a span of 11 bases. Germline-derived CDR1 and CDR2 are SGHTS and YDEGEE. In DNA, the CDR3 is TGTGCCAGCAGGACCAGGCATGCAACTAATGAAAAACTGTTTTTT. Amino acids: CASRTRHATNEKLFF.

The chain joins TRBV10-1 to TRBJ2-5; 12 bases agree with TRBD2. Looked up from germline, CDR1 is WNHNN and CDR2 is SYGVQD (reference sequence). The CDR3 sequence is 15 residues long. V gave up 6 bases and J gave up 5 bases; unmatched junction bases: 7. The CDR3 nucleotides read TGCGCCAGCAGCCCGACTAGCGGGAGCATGGAGACCCAGTACTTC. This sequence encodes CASSPTSGSMETQYF.

V and J are TRBV7-9 and TRBJ2-7; D is possibly TRBD2 (5 bases). The CDR3 is 13 amino acids. Germline-derived CDR1 and CDR2 are SEHNR and FQNEAQ (reference sequence). V shed 5 bases and J shed 0 bases, with 8 bases lying between them. The CDR3 here is CASSNRDSYEQYF. CDR3 nucleotide sequence: TGTGCCAGCAGCAACCGGGACTCCTACGAGCAGTACTTC.

The chain links TRBV4-2 to TRBJ1-1, with D perhaps TRBD1 (5 bases). V lost 2 bases and J lost 4, with 35 bases in between. Germline CDR1 and CDR2: LGHNA and YNFKEQ. This CDR3 region has 22 residues. Written as DNA, the CDR3 is TGTGCCAGCAGCCAATCGGATCCCGTGCGGCGTTTATTGACAGTGAAGTTCACTGAAGCTTTCTTT. Protein product: CASSQSDPVRRLLTVKFTEAFF.

This chain links TRBV6-5 with TRBJ1-3; D perhaps matches TRBD1 (6 bases). Germline assignment: CDR1 MNHEY and CDR2 SVGAGI. The CDR3 is made up of 14 amino acids. The germline V and J ends were trimmed by 6 bases and 0 bases, with 9 bases remaining between them. The CDR3 DNA sequence: TGTGCCAGCAGCCAGGGGAGCTCTGGAAACACCATATATTTT. This translates into CASSQGSSGNTIYF.

This chain uses TRBV5-4 with TRBJ2-1, with TRBD2 identical over 7 bases. Germline CDR1 and CDR2: SGHNT and YYREEE (reference sequence). The CDR3 extends over 15 amino acids. J lost 5 bases, V lost 4 bases, and 9 bases had no gene match. The CDR3 protein is CASSREDWGDNEQFF. The CDR3 nucleotides read TGTGCCAGCAGCCGGGAGGATTGGGGGGACAATGAGCAGTTCTTC.

The chain links TRBV11-3 to TRBJ2-2, with a possible D match to TRBD2 (5 bases). This CDR3 region has 17 residues. The germline V gene encodes CDR1 SGHNT and CDR2 YENEEA. V was trimmed by 0 bases and J by 6 bases, leaving 17 bases between them. CDR3 in DNA: TGTGCCAGCAGCTTAGAACGGTTGCCGGACTTTTCCGGGGAGCTGTTTTTT. Encoded protein: CASSLERLPDFSGELFF.

There are a few counts of this clone. This sequence joins TRBV6-5 and TRBJ2-5; tentatively, D is TRBD1 (6 bases). Trimming left V 5 bases short and J 3 bases short, with 16 bases between. The germline gives CDR1 MNHEY, CDR2 SVGAGI. The CDR3 contains 15 residues. The CDR3 nucleotides are TGTGCCAGCAGTGGACAGTACAGGGTGAAAGAGACCCAGTACTTC. Translated: CASSGQYRVKETQYF.

The gene calls are TRBV18 and TRBJ2-2; the D gene is possibly TRBD2 (6 bases). V lost 3 bases to trimming and J lost 0 bases, with 8 bases between them. This CDR3 contains 15 residues. Per germline, CDR1 KGHSH and CDR2 LQKENI. The DNA of the CDR3 is TGTGCCAGCTCACCGGGACTTTCGAACACCGGGGAGCTGTTTTTT. This gives the protein CASSPGLSNTGELFF.

CDR3 bases: TGCGCCAGCAGCCAAGCCCCAACCCACAGGGCTATTCTAGATACGCAGTATTTT. Its protein is CASSQAPTHRAILDTQYF. The chain has TRBV4-3 and TRBJ2-3; maybe TRBD1 (6 bases). The CDR3 has 18 amino acids. V was trimmed by 1 base and J by 5 bases, leaving 22 bases between them. Germline V gene lookup returns CDR1 LGHNA and CDR2 YSLEER.

The J gene is TRBJ1-1, the V gene TRBV4-3, with TRBD1 identical over 7 bases. CDR1 is LGHNA and CDR2 is YSLEER in the germline V gene. CDR3 size: 16 residues. V lost 6 bases to trimming and J lost 2 bases; unmatched junction nucleotides: 12. CDR3 DNA sequence: TGCGCCAGCAGTGCGGGAATACAGGGGCCTAACACTGAAGCTTTCTTT. Translated, it gives CASSAGIQGPNTEAFF.

The chain employs TRBV13 and TRBJ1-5; perhaps TRBD1 as D (5 bases). The germline V gene encodes CDR1 PRHDT and CDR2 FYEKMQ (reference sequence). V was trimmed by 0 bases and J by 6 bases, leaving 9 bases between them. The CDR3 is made up of 14 amino acids. CDR3 amino acids: CASSLGPTAQPQHF. The CDR3 bases are TGTGCCAGCAGCTTAGGCCCGACAGCTCAGCCCCAGCATTTT.

V gene TRBV7-8 combines with J gene TRBJ1-2; tentatively, D is TRBD1 (5 bases). Germline V gives CDR1 SGHVS, CDR2 FQNEAQ. This CDR3 comprises 16 residues. Trimming removed 5 bases at V and 7 bases at J, with 23 bases between. CDR3 nucleotides: TGTGCCAGCAGCACCCTTAGGACACGCCCGGTCCCTGGCTACACCTTC. The encoded protein is CASSTLRTRPVPGYTF.

The chain combines TRBV10-2 with TRBJ2-5; TRBD1 is a possible D gene (6 bases). Deletions cut 8 bases from V and 5 bases from J, with 18 bases between. This CDR3 contains 14 residues. Germline CDR1 WSHSY, CDR2 SAAADI. CDR3 loop: CASPDRPRGETQYF. The CDR3 DNA reads TGCGCCAGCCCCGACAGGCCCCGCGGGGAGACCCAGTACTTC.

The V and J genes are TRBV29-1 and TRBJ2-7, with a possible D match to TRBD2 (6 bases). This CDR3 spans 11 amino acids. CDR1 is SQVTM, CDR2 ANQGSEA, per germline. The ends were cut back, 2 bases at V and 6 bases at J, with 8 bases in the middle. Here the CDR3 DNA reads TGCAGCGTTGAATGGGGAGGCGAGCAGTACTTC. Protein sequence: CSVEWGGEQYF.

V is TRBV27 and J is TRBJ2-5, with 11 bases lining up with TRBD2. Matching the DNA end better, TRBJ2-7 makes the J call doubtful. The CDR3 spans 17 residues. Germline lookup yields CDR1 MNHEY and CDR2 SMNVEV (reference sequence). The CDR3 reads CASSGTSGPASSYEQYF. The DNA of the CDR3 is TGTGCCAGCAGCGGGACTAGCGGCCCCGCCAGCTCCTACGAGCAGTACTTC.

J is TRBJ1-1 and V is TRBV19, with D hard to call. V lost 5 bases and J lost 5, with 15 bases in between. The germline gives CDR1 LNHDA, CDR2 SQIVND (reference sequence). The CDR3 length is 14 residues. The CDR3 coding sequence is TGTGCCAGTAGTCCCGGGTCTAGATGGACTGAAGCTTTCTTT. Protein: CASSPGSRWTEAFF. The full variable domain, completed using reference TRBV19 and TRBJ1-1, is DGGITQSPKYLFRKEGQNVTLSCEQNLNHDAMYWYRQDPGQGLRLIYYSQIVNDFQKGDIAEGYSVSREKKESFPLTVTSAQKNPTAFYLCASSPGSRWTEAFFGQGTRLTVV.

The genes are TRBV18 and TRBJ1-3; the D gene is possibly TRBD1 (5 bases). The germline V gene has CDR1 KGHSH and CDR2 LQKENI. The CDR3 sequence is 16 residues long. Trimming left V 4 bases short and J 0 bases short, with 13 bases between. The DNA of the CDR3 is TGTGCCAGCTCACTAGGTGTGGACATCTCTGGAAACACCATATATTTT. It codes for CASSLGVDISGNTIYF.

This chain connects TRBV13 to TRBJ2-2, with 11 bases fitting TRBD2. This CDR3 has 15 residues. CDR1 is PRHDT, CDR2 FYEKMQ, per germline (reference sequence). Trimming took 6 bases from V and 7 from J; bases not matched to a gene: 7. The CDR3 DNA follows: TGTGCCAGCAGGTGGCTAGCGGGAGGTGGCGGGGAGCTGTTTTTT. Protein product: CASRWLAGGGGELFF.

This clone was observed a single time. In DNA form, the CDR3 reads TGCAGCGTTGAAGGCCTTAGTTACGAGCAGTACTTC. It codes for CSVEGLSYEQYF. This chain joins TRBV29-1 and TRBJ2-7; D not resolved. This CDR3 spans 12 amino acids. Germline CDR1 and CDR2: SQVTM and ANQGSEA. V gave up 1 base and J gave up 4 bases, with 8 bases separating them.

The chain has TRBV28 and TRBJ2-1; 13 bases are a match to TRBD2. The CDR3 consists of 16 residues. CDR1 MDHEN and CDR2 SYDVKM come from the germline V gene. The V gene end was trimmed by 5 bases and the J gene end by 2 bases; junction bases not matched to a gene: 3. The CDR3 DNA reads TGTGCCAGCAGTAGGACTAGCGGGGGAGCCTACAATGAGCAGTTCTTC. It encodes CASSRTSGGAYNEQFF. The full variable domain, completed using reference TRBV28 and TRBJ2-1, is DVKVTQSSRYLVKRTGEKVFLECVQDMDHENMFWYRQDPGLGLRLIYFSYDVKMKEKGDIPEGYSVSREKKERFSLILESASTNQTSMYLCASSRTSGGAYNEQFFGPGTRLTVL.

This chain joins TRBV6-4 and TRBJ2-2; TRBD1 matches at 10 bases. CDR3 length equals 18 residues. Trimming took 8 bases from V and 5 from J; bases not matched to a gene: 17. From germline, CDR1 is MRHNA and CDR2 SNTAGT. In DNA, the CDR3 is TGTGCCAGCCCGTCGACAGGGGGCTCGCGGGAGGTGACCGGGGAGCTGTTTTTT. This sequence encodes CASPSTGGSREVTGELFF.